Listed here are 26 T cell receptor beta chains from one sample, sequenced in a study of blood T cell repertoires in COVID-19. Method: immunoSEQ multiplex PCR; TCRdb's copy keeps in-frame clones and lacks some. The sample includes 280,000 or so clones, 85% of them seen just once. The sequenced sample was PBMCs or T cells enriched from blood (not recorded which). Receptors were obtained from a woman between 45 and 60 years old who had recovered from COVID-19.

The chain has TRBV19 and TRBJ1-5; 8 nucleotides agree with TRBD1. CDR1 is LNHDA, CDR2 SQIVND, per germline (reference sequence). Germline trimming cut 7 bases from V and 1 base from J; bases unmatched to any gene: 6. This CDR3 contains 15 residues. DNA for the CDR3: TGTGCCAGTACCACGACAGGGGAGAGCAATCAGCCCCAGCATTTT. The encoded protein is CASTTTGESNQPQHF.

The chain uses TRBV28 and TRBJ1-1; possibly TRBD1 for D (5 bases). The V and J ends lost 7 bases and 9 bases respectively, with 27 bases between them. From germline, CDR1 is MDHEN and CDR2 SYDVKM. The CDR3 is 16 residues long. CDR3 coding DNA: TGTGCCAGCAATCTGGACTATAGGGGTAACGGGATACAAGCTTTCTTT. Residues: CASNLDYRGNGIQAFF.

This clone was counted a single time. The chain links TRBV7-9 to TRBJ2-7; 7 nucleotides line up with TRBD1. Germline V gives CDR1 SEHNR, CDR2 FQNEAQ (reference sequence). V dropped 4 bases and J dropped 3; count of bases not matched to a gene: 12. This CDR3 spans 16 amino acids. CDR3 sequence: CASSSYGRDRDYEQYF. In DNA, the CDR3 is TGTGCCAGCAGCTCATACGGCCGGGACAGAGACTACGAGCAGTACTTC.

The chain employs TRBV29-1 and TRBJ1-2, with 10 bases that match TRBD1. V was pared by 6 bases and J by 6 bases, with 4 bases of the junction left unmatched. CDR3 length: 12 amino acids. CDR1 SQVTM and CDR2 ANQGSEA come from the germline V gene. This chain's CDR3 is CSVLDRGNGYTF. For the CDR3, the DNA is TGCAGCGTACTGGACAGGGGGAATGGCTACACCTTC. Together with reference TRBV29-1 and TRBJ1-2, the CDR3 gives the full variable domain: SAVISQKPSRDICQRGTSLTIQCQVDSQVTMMFWYRQQPGQSLTLIATANQGSEATYESGFVIDKFPISRPNLTFSTLTVSNMSPEDSSIYLCSVLDRGNGYTFGSGTRLTVV.

The chain couples TRBV7-7 to TRBJ2-1, with D perhaps TRBD2 (5 bases). Deletions cut 1 base from V and 6 bases from J, with 13 bases between. Germline V gene data show CDR1 as SSHAT and CDR2 as FNYEAQ (reference sequence). This CDR3 contains 15 residues. CDR3 in DNA: TGTGCCAGCAGCTTAGGTCCGGGGAGTGGCAATGAGCAGTTCTTC. Amino acids: CASSLGPGSGNEQFF.

This clone was seen a handful of times. This chain joins TRBV5-4 and TRBJ2-7; 8 bases fit TRBD1. Germline CDR1 is SGHNT and CDR2 is YYREEE (reference sequence). CDR3 size: 13 residues. With 6 bases clipped from V and 2 bases from J, the junction kept 4 bases outside the gene matches. The CDR3 is CASMGTGPYEQYF. CDR3 sequence (DNA): TGTGCCAGCATGGGGACAGGCCCCTACGAGCAGTACTTC.

The chain recombines TRBV11-3 with TRBJ2-1; TRBD1 might be the D (6 bases). CDR3 size: 17 residues. V lost 0 bases and J 6 bases, leaving 18 bases between the germline ends. Germline V CDR1 and CDR2: SGHNT, YENEEA. The CDR3 DNA reads as TGTGCCAGCAGCTTAGATGGGGGCAGTTCCCCTATCAATGAGCAGTTCTTC. It codes for CASSLDGGSSPINEQFF. The whole variable domain, remainder taken from reference TRBV11-3 and TRBJ2-1, is EAGVVQSPRYKIIEKKQPVAFWCNPISGHNTLYWYLQNLGQGPELLIRYENEEAVDDSQLPKDRFSAERLKGVDSTLKIQPAELGDSAVYLCASSLDGGSSPINEQFFGPGTRLTVL.

The rearrangement links TRBV6-4 to TRBJ2-7; unclear D gene. Germline values: CDR1 MRHNA, CDR2 SNTAGT. The length of the CDR3 is 10 residues. Trimming left V 7 bases short and J 6 bases short, with 7 bases between. CDR3 bases: TGTGCCAGCAAGCCCCGCGAGCAGTACTTC. This codes for CASKPREQYF.

This chain uses TRBV20-1 with TRBJ2-7; tentatively, D is TRBD2 (6 bases). The CDR3 runs to 11 residues. V gave up 5 bases and J gave up 5 bases, with 10 bases separating them. CDR1 DFQATT and CDR2 SNEGSKA come from the germline V gene (reference sequence). In DNA form, the CDR3 reads TGCAGTGCTGGAACGGGAGACGAGCAGTACTTC. Protein product: CSAGTGDEQYF.

The chain employs TRBV5-1 and TRBJ1-2, with a possible D match to TRBD1 (6 bases). The CDR3 sequence is 15 residues long. Deletions cut 4 bases from V and 4 bases from J, with 17 bases between. Germline assignment: CDR1 SGHRS and CDR2 YFSETQ. This CDR3 reads CASSPGGAGSYGYTF. CDR3 nucleotides: TGCGCCAGCAGCCCGGGGGGGGCTGGGAGCTATGGCTACACCTTC.

The chain links TRBV19 to TRBJ2-5, with 13 bases that match TRBD2. The CDR3 runs 15 residues. The ends lost 8 bases at V and 6 bases at J; junction bases unmatched: 9. Germline values: CDR1 LNHDA, CDR2 SQIVND (reference sequence). The CDR3 DNA reads as TGTGCCAGTGAGCCCGGGACTAGCGGGAAAAAGACCCAGTACTTC. Protein: CASEPGTSGKKTQYF.

J is TRBJ2-1 and V is TRBV6-2 or TRBV6-3, with TRBD2 identical over 10 bases. After removal of 4 bases from V and 4 bases from J, the junction contained 7 bases not matched to a gene. CDR1 is MNHEY, CDR2 SVGEGT, per germline. This CDR3 has 16 residues. CDR3 DNA sequence: TGTGCCAGCAGTTCAACACTAGCGGGAAGTTACAATGAGCAGTTCTTC. Residues: CASSSTLAGSYNEQFF.

The rearrangement links TRBV11-2 to TRBJ1-1, with unresolved D. The CDR3 contains 13 residues. Trimming shortened V by 7 bases and J by 5 bases, and 14 bases separated the two germline ends. Germline CDR1 SGHAT, CDR2 FQNNGV. This CDR3 is CASTPGGVTEAFF. The CDR3 region has the DNA TGTGCCAGCACCCCCGGCGGGGTGACTGAAGCTTTCTTT. Complete variable domain (other parts from reference TRBV11-2 and TRBJ1-1): EAGVAQSPRYKIIEKRQSVAFWCNPISGHATLYWYQQILGQGPKLLIQFQNNGVVDDSQLPKDRFSAERLKGVDSTLKIQPAKLEDSAVYLCASTPGGVTEAFFGQGTRLTVV.

V gene TRBV4-1 combines with J gene TRBJ2-1; tentatively, D is TRBD1 (6 bases). The length of the CDR3 is 16 residues. V was trimmed by 0 bases and J by 2 bases, leaving 11 bases between them. Germline V gene sequence: CDR1 MGHRA, CDR2 YSYEKL. This CDR3 reads CASSQDLGATYNEQFF. The CDR3 DNA reads as TGCGCCAGCAGCCAAGATTTGGGGGCCACCTACAATGAGCAGTTCTTC.

This clone has just a few counts. This chain uses TRBV5-4 with TRBJ1-3, with D possibly TRBD1 on 6 matching bases. V was shortened by 2 bases and J by 1 base, with 7 bases between the two germline ends. The germline V gene encodes CDR1 SGHNT and CDR2 YYREEE (reference sequence). The length of the CDR3 is 14 residues. The CDR3 spells CASSLQGSGNTIYF. In nucleotides, the CDR3 is TGTGCCAGCAGCTTACAGGGTTCTGGAAACACCATATATTTT.

The chain has TRBV3-1 (or the pseudogene TRBV3-2) and TRBJ2-2; perhaps TRBD1 as D (7 bases). Germline V gene sequence: CDR1 LGHDT, CDR2 YNNKEL (reference sequence). The V gene lost 6 bases and the J gene lost 2 bases, with 13 bases spanning the gap. This CDR3 contains 15 residues. CDR3 DNA: TGTGCCAGCAGGGCGGGACAGTCAAACACCGGGGAGCTGTTTTTT. This codes for CASRAGQSNTGELFF.

The chain links TRBV30 to TRBJ1-4, with TRBD1 as a possible D gene (5 bases). The V end was cut by 5 bases, the J end by 3 bases, with 10 bases between. Germline assignment: CDR1 GTSNPN and CDR2 SVGIG (reference sequence). The CDR3 consists of 13 residues. In DNA, the CDR3 is TGTGCCTGGCAGGGTGCAGCTAATGAAAAACTGTTTTTT. Translated: CAWQGAANEKLFF.

This clone was picked up a small number of times. This chain joins TRBV15 and TRBJ2-1; possibly TRBD2 for D (6 bases). Germline lookup yields CDR1 LNHNV and CDR2 YYDKDF (reference sequence). This CDR3 has 13 residues. The V and J ends lost 10 bases and 9 bases respectively, with 19 bases between them. The CDR3 reads CASRDAGGGEQFF. The CDR3 nucleotides read TGTGCCAGCCGGGACGCCGGGGGTGGTGAGCAGTTCTTC.

The chain employs TRBV7-7 and TRBJ2-1; 10 bases map to TRBD1. This CDR3 has 19 amino acids. Trimming took 1 base from V and 4 from J; bases not matched to a gene: 13. Germline CDR1 and CDR2: SSHAT and FNYEAQ (reference sequence). DNA of the CDR3: TGTGCCAGCAGCTTAGGTGGGGACAGGGGATCGCCTTTGTACAATGAGCAGTTCTTC. Its protein is CASSLGGDRGSPLYNEQFF.

V gene TRBV7-2 combines with J gene TRBJ1-6, with 8 bases lining up with TRBD1. The V and J ends lost 4 bases and 5 bases, in that order; junction bases with no gene match: 7. The CDR3 is made up of 16 amino acids. Looked up from germline, CDR1 is SGHTA and CDR2 is FQGNSA. The CDR3 sequence: CASSYTGGRNNSPLHF. CDR3 nucleotides: TGTGCCAGCAGCTATACAGGGGGTAGAAATAATTCACCCCTCCACTTT.

The chain uses TRBV5-1 and TRBJ2-1; 8 positions agree with TRBD1. Per germline, CDR1 SGHRS and CDR2 YFSETQ. The CDR3 has 17 amino acids. With 0 bases clipped from V and 2 bases from J, the junction kept 7 bases outside the gene matches. The CDR3 sequence: CASSLEGQGTTYNEQFF. The DNA for the CDR3 is TGCGCCAGCAGCTTGGAAGGACAGGGAACAACCTACAATGAGCAGTTCTTC.

V is TRBV3-1 (or the pseudogene TRBV3-2) and J is TRBJ1-4; perhaps TRBD1 as D (5 bases). Trimming took off 7 bases at V and 0 bases at J, with 12 bases between the two ends. Germline CDR1 LGHDT, CDR2 YNNKEL (reference sequence). The CDR3 has 15 amino acids. The CDR3 reads CASTAQGATNEKLFF. Written as DNA, the CDR3 is TGTGCCAGCACGGCCCAAGGGGCAACTAATGAAAAACTGTTTTTT.

This clone has just a few counts. In DNA form, the CDR3 reads TGTGCCAGCAGCCCTATGGTGGGAGGGCTGAGTGAGCAGTTCTTC. Translated: CASSPMVGGLSEQFF. This chain connects TRBV7-9 to TRBJ2-1, with TRBD2 identical over 7 bases. V gave up 5 bases and J gave up 9 bases; unmatched junction bases: 13. The CDR3 has 15 amino acids. Germline lookup yields CDR1 SEHNR and CDR2 FQNEAQ (reference sequence).

The chain recombines TRBV4-1 with TRBJ2-7; possible D gene TRBD1, 5 bases. The V gene lost 1 base and the J gene lost 2 bases, with 12 bases spanning the gap. Germline lookup yields CDR1 MGHRA and CDR2 YSYEKL. The CDR3 is made up of 15 amino acids. The CDR3 loop reads CASSQVHRKTYEQYF. CDR3 bases: TGCGCCAGCAGCCAAGTACACAGGAAGACCTACGAGCAGTACTTC.

V and J are TRBV4-3 and TRBJ1-2, with TRBD1 matching over 7 bases. The germline V gene encodes CDR1 LGHNA and CDR2 YSLEER. The ends lost 0 bases at V and 6 bases at J; junction bases unmatched: 7. The CDR3 runs to 15 residues. The CDR3 DNA reads TGCGCCAGCAGCCAAGATTTAGGGGGCGGGGATGGCTACACCTTC. Residues: CASSQDLGGGDGYTF.

This clone was seen just once. The rearrangement links TRBV12-3 or TRBV12-4 to TRBJ1-1, with TRBD1 matching 7 bases. V shed 4 bases, J shed 2 bases, and the junction held 1 base outside the gene matches. The CDR3 spans 13 residues. The CDR3 region is CASSWTGNTEAFF. Written as DNA, the CDR3 is TGTGCCAGCAGTTGGACAGGCAACACTGAAGCTTTCTTT.